The 24 T cell receptor beta chains below all came from one sample that was sequenced in a study of T cell repertoires in ileal Crohn's disease. The data were produced by immunoSEQ multiplex PCR, yet TCRdb's version contains in-frame clones alone and is incomplete. The table includes about 3,800 clones, roughly four fifths detected once. The sequenced material came from ileal tissue. These receptors all come from an adult with Crohn's disease.

The CDR3 region is CASSTGDPGELFF. The DNA for the CDR3 is TGTGCCAGCAGTACAGGGGATCCCGGGGAGCTGTTTTTT. The rearrangement uses TRBV6-4 and TRBJ2-2, with 7 positions matching TRBD1. V lost 5 bases to trimming and J lost 6 bases; unmatched junction nucleotides: 3. The CDR3 extends over 13 amino acids. CDR1 and CDR2 from the germline V gene are MRHNA and SNTAGT.

The chain is built from TRBV2 and TRBJ2-5, with 8 nucleotides matching TRBD1. The last part of the DNA fits TRBJ2-7 better; the J call may be wrong. The germline gives CDR1 SNHLY, CDR2 FYNNEI. The CDR3 contains 16 residues. CDR3 sequence reads: CASSGDPGTGVHEQYF. The CDR3, as DNA: TGTGCCAGCAGTGGGGACCCAGGGACAGGCGTCCACGAGCAGTACTTC.

About this clone: Its ends do not fully match the called genes, so a read error is possible. The rearrangement uses TRBV7-7 and TRBJ1-1; unclear D gene. The CDR3 is 13 amino acids. Per the germline V gene, CDR1 is SSHAT and CDR2 is FNYEAQ (reference sequence). CDR3 sequence (DNA): TGTGCTAGCAGCTTAGTACGGGACACTGAAGCTTTCTTT. Its translation: CASSLVRDTEAFF.

The chain couples TRBV5-1 to TRBJ1-1; 7 nucleotides match TRBD1. J was trimmed by 3 bases and V by 7 bases; bases with no gene match: 6. From germline, CDR1 is SGHRS and CDR2 YFSETQ. This CDR3 has 13 amino acids. CDR3: CASGADRDTEAFF. The CDR3 bases are TGCGCCAGCGGGGCCGACAGGGACACTGAAGCTTTCTTT.

The gene calls are TRBV5-1 and TRBJ2-4, with a weak D call TRBD1 (5 bases). Germline CDR1 and CDR2: SGHRS and YFSETQ. V lost 0 bases to trimming and J lost 6 bases, with 7 bases between them. The CDR3 length is 13 residues. In DNA, the CDR3 is TGCGCCAGCAGCTTGGGACAGAGAAACATTCAGTACTTC. It is translated as CASSLGQRNIQYF. Using reference TRBV5-1 and TRBJ2-4 for the parts outside the CDR3, the full variable domain is KAGVTQTPRYLIKTRGQQVTLSCSPISGHRSVSWYQQTPGQGLQFLFEYFSETQRNKGNFPGRFSGRQFSNSRSEMNVSTLELGDSALYLCASSLGQRNIQYFGAGTRLSVL.

Regarding this clone: Other DNA sequences of this sample code for an identical CDR3. The chain combines TRBV18 with TRBJ2-7; no clear D gene. This CDR3 is 14 amino acids long. Trimming pared 3 bases from V and 2 bases from J, leaving 11 bases between. The germline CDR1 and CDR2 sequences are KGHSH and LQKENI. CDR3 nucleotides: TGTGCCAGCTCACCGCCCGACACCCCCTACGAGCAGTACTTC. Translation gives CASSPPDTPYEQYF. The full variable domain, in which reference TRBV18 and TRBJ2-7 provide the parts outside the CDR3, is NAGVMQNPRHLVRRRGQEARLRCSPMKGHSHVYWYRQLPEEGLKFMVYLQKENIIDESGMPKERFSAEFPKEGPSILRIQQVVRGDSAAYFCASSPPDTPYEQYFGPGTRLTVT.

The V gene is TRBV28, the J gene TRBJ1-1, with D possibly TRBD1 on 6 matching bases. The CDR3 contains 13 residues. From germline, CDR1 is MDHEN and CDR2 SYDVKM. V was trimmed by 1 base and J by 5 bases, leaving 8 bases between them. The CDR3 region is CASSLLGGTEAFF. The CDR3 nucleotides are TGTGCCAGCAGTTTATTAGGGGGAACTGAAGCTTTCTTT. The whole variable domain, filled in from reference TRBV28 and TRBJ1-1, reads DVKVTQSSRYLVKRTGEKVFLECVQDMDHENMFWYRQDPGLGLRLIYFSYDVKMKEKGDIPEGYSVSREKKERFSLILESASTNQTSMYLCASSLLGGTEAFFGQGTRLTVV.

The J gene is TRBJ2-7, the V gene TRBV14; 9 bases match TRBD2. This CDR3 spans 15 amino acids. The germline gives CDR1 SGHDN, CDR2 FVKESK. The ends lost 4 bases at V and 0 bases at J; junction bases unmatched: 4. In DNA form, the CDR3 reads TGTGCCAGCAGCCGAATAGCGGGGGTCTCCTACGAGCAGTACTTC. Translating gives CASSRIAGVSYEQYF.

The chain couples TRBV9 to TRBJ1-1; 7 bases agree with TRBD1. Trimming at V came to 2 bases and at J to 1 base, leaving 2 bases not matched to a gene. This CDR3 has 14 amino acids. Germline CDR1 is SGDLS and CDR2 is YYNGEE. DNA of the CDR3: TGTGCCAGCAGCGTGGGGACAGCGAACACTGAAGCTTTCTTT. Residues: CASSVGTANTEAFF.

The chain employs TRBV7-3 and TRBJ1-1; no reliable D call. The CDR3 totals 19 residues. The V gene lost 2 bases and the J gene lost 4 bases, with 26 bases spanning the gap. Germline CDR1 SGHTA, CDR2 FQGTGA. CDR3: CASSLLASLSPPLATEAFF. The CDR3 DNA reads as TGTGCCAGCAGCTTATTGGCTAGTTTAAGCCCCCCCTTAGCCACTGAAGCTTTCTTT.

The genes are TRBV7-3 and TRBJ2-4; a weak D match, TRBD1 (5 bases). The germline V and J ends were trimmed by 5 bases and 3 bases, with 17 bases remaining between them. The CDR3 spans 16 residues. Germline CDR1 SGHTA, CDR2 FQGTGA. CDR3 region: CASSDFLRASKNIQYF. CDR3 bases: TGTGCCAGCAGCGATTTTCTCAGGGCAAGCAAAAACATTCAGTACTTC.

This clone was found a few times. The chain employs TRBV5-8 and TRBJ1-2; tentatively, D is TRBD1 (5 bases). Trimming removed 0 bases at V and 7 bases at J, with 16 bases between. The CDR3 covers 15 residues. Germline CDR1 SGHTS, CDR2 YDEGEE. In DNA form, the CDR3 reads TGTGCCAGCAGCTTGGTAGGGTCAGGGTCCGGTGGCTACACCTTC. Encoded protein: CASSLVGSGSGGYTF.

The chain joins TRBV28 to TRBJ1-6, with D possibly TRBD1 on 5 matching bases. Germline V gene sequence: CDR1 MDHEN, CDR2 SYDVKM. Trimming took off 3 bases at V and 8 bases at J, with 8 bases between the two ends. The CDR3 length is 13 residues. The CDR3: CASSFRRDSPLHF. CDR3 coding DNA: TGTGCCAGCAGTTTTCGCAGGGATTCACCCCTCCACTTT. The full variable domain, with the rest looked up from reference TRBV28 and TRBJ1-6, is DVKVTQSSRYLVKRTGEKVFLECVQDMDHENMFWYRQDPGLGLRLIYFSYDVKMKEKGDIPEGYSVSREKKERFSLILESASTNQTSMYLCASSFRRDSPLHFGNGTRLTVT.

This clone was seen once. The chain uses TRBV7-9 and TRBJ2-1; 10 bases are a match to TRBD2. V lost 5 bases and J lost 8; bases outside the gene matches: 9. Germline V gene data show CDR1 as SEHNR and CDR2 as FQNEAQ (reference sequence). CDR3 size: 15 residues. The CDR3 region is CASSRTSGVLDEQFF. The CDR3 coding sequence is TGTGCCAGCAGCAGGACTAGCGGTGTCTTGGATGAGCAGTTCTTC.

The rearrangement links TRBV5-1 to TRBJ2-1; 7 bases are shared with TRBD2. The length of the CDR3 is 16 residues. In germline, CDR1 is SGHRS, CDR2 YFSETQ. V was pared by 9 bases and J by 6 bases, with 18 bases of the junction left unmatched. DNA for the CDR3: TGCGCCACTCGGGGGGTACTAGGCACCCAAACCAATGAGCAGTTCTTC. Translation: CATRGVLGTQTNEQFF.

This clone was seen just once. V is TRBV14 and J is TRBJ2-7; 8 nucleotides line up with TRBD2. CDR1 SGHDN and CDR2 FVKESK come from the germline V gene. The junction had 10 bases not matched to a gene; V was cut back by 6 bases and J by 6 bases. This CDR3 region has 14 residues. This chain's CDR3 is CASRPSGQRGEQYF. CDR3 nucleotide sequence: TGTGCCAGCAGACCTAGCGGGCAGCGAGGCGAGCAGTACTTC.

The chain links TRBV6-5 to TRBJ1-6; 8 bases are a match to TRBD1. This CDR3 has 14 residues. CDR1 is MNHEY and CDR2 is SVGAGI in the germline V gene. V gave up 7 bases and J gave up 10 bases; unmatched junction bases: 9. The CDR3 region has the DNA TGTGCCAGCACTATAGGACAGGGCTGGTCACCCCTCCACTTT. Its protein product is CASTIGQGWSPLHF.

This clone was counted a single time. The chain combines TRBV2 with TRBJ1-1; unclear D gene. The V end was cut by 7 bases, the J end by 6 bases, with 18 bases between. This CDR3 is built from 14 residues. Germline lookup yields CDR1 SNHLY and CDR2 FYNNEI. CDR3 sequence (DNA): TGTGCCAGCAACCATGGGCAGGCCGGCGCTGAAGCTTTCTTT. Its translation: CASNHGQAGAEAFF. Supplemented by reference TRBV2 and TRBJ1-1, the full variable domain reads EPEVTQTPSHQVTQMGQEVILRCVPISNHLYFYWYRQILGQKVEFLVSFYNNEISEKSEIFDDQFSVERPDGSNFTLKIRSTKLEDSAMYFCASNHGQAGAEAFFGQGTRLTVV.

The chain combines TRBV5-1 with TRBJ2-2; weak D call: TRBD1 (7 bases). Germline V gene data show CDR1 as SGHRS and CDR2 as YFSETQ. Trimming cost V 8 bases and J 0 bases, with 11 bases left between them. The CDR3 has 14 residues. The CDR3 here is CASGGTANTGELFF. Here the CDR3 DNA reads TGCGCCAGTGGAGGGACAGCGAACACCGGGGAGCTGTTTTTT.

The V call is TRBV5-1, the J call TRBJ2-5; D gene ambiguous. This CDR3 has 13 amino acids. V was cut by 1 base and J by 1 base, with 5 bases left in between. Germline CDR1 reads SGHRS; CDR2 reads YFSETQ. The CDR3 nucleotides read TGCGCCAGCAGCTTGCCACTCCAAGAGACCCAGTACTTC. It is translated as CASSLPLQETQYF.

This clone was detected once. The chain carries TRBV7-8 and TRBJ2-3, with 12 bases aligning to TRBD2. J lost 2 bases, V lost 4 bases, and 4 bases had no gene match. CDR1 is SGHVS and CDR2 is FQNEAQ in the germline V gene. This CDR3 region has 16 residues. Written as DNA, the CDR3 is TGTGCCAGCAGCTCGGGACTAGCGGGCATCACAGATACGCAGTATTTT. Translated: CASSSGLAGITDTQYF.

The rearrangement links TRBV9 to TRBJ2-7; perhaps TRBD1 as D (5 bases). This CDR3 has 17 amino acids. CDR1 is SGDLS, CDR2 YYNGEE, per germline. The V and J ends lost 4 bases and 2 bases respectively, with 22 bases between them. The CDR3 spells CASSPFPGKGNPYEQYF. DNA of the CDR3: TGTGCCAGCAGCCCATTTCCAGGGAAAGGCAACCCCTACGAGCAGTACTTC.

The chain employs TRBV6-4 and TRBJ2-3; 11 bases are shared with TRBD2. Germline loops: CDR1 MRHNA, CDR2 SNTAGT. V was pared by 0 bases and J by 4 bases, with 0 bases of the junction left unmatched. This CDR3 region has 15 residues. The CDR3 region is CASSDSSGGADTQYF. CDR3 nucleotides: TGTGCCAGCAGTGACTCTAGCGGGGGGGCAGATACGCAGTATTTT.

The genes are TRBV7-9 and TRBJ1-2; 9 bases are a match to TRBD1. V was pared by 0 bases and J by 2 bases, with 10 bases of the junction left unmatched. In germline, CDR1 is SEHNR, CDR2 FQNEAQ (reference sequence). This CDR3 region has 18 residues. The CDR3 spells CASSLALTGGSMNYGYTF. CDR3 sequence (DNA): TGTGCCAGCAGCTTAGCGTTAACAGGGGGCAGCATGAACTATGGCTACACCTTC.